The 3 T cell receptor beta chains below were found in one sample sequenced in a study of blood T cell repertoires in COVID-19. Assay: immunoSEQ multiplex PCR; the TCRdb copy retains only in-frame clones and omits some. This sample has hundreds of thousands of clones; roughly 89% occur once, and the top ten carry around 15%. Sequenced sample: PBMCs or T cells enriched from blood (not recorded which). These receptors all come from a man under 40 who had been exposed to COVID-19.

The chain is built from TRBV27 and TRBJ2-2, with D perhaps matching TRBD2 (5 bases). CDR3 size: 14 residues. The V end was cut by 6 bases, the J end by 4 bases, with 12 bases between. Per germline, CDR1 MNHEY and CDR2 SMNVEV (reference sequence). CDR3 DNA: TGTGCCAGCAGGCCGGGAACCTCCACCGGGGAGCTGTTTTTT. It translates to CASRPGTSTGELFF.

V usage is TRBV4-1 and J usage is TRBJ2-7; perhaps TRBD1 as D (6 bases). The germline V gene has CDR1 MGHRA and CDR2 YSYEKL. V was clipped by 5 bases and J by 2 bases, with 19 bases between them. The CDR3 consists of 16 residues. CDR3 region: CASSKLGAGDPYEQYF. As DNA, the CDR3 is TGCGCCAGCAGCAAACTTGGGGCAGGGGACCCCTACGAGCAGTACTTC.

The chain links TRBV13 to TRBJ2-2; 8 bases are a match to TRBD2. This CDR3 comprises 18 residues. The V and J ends lost 4 bases and 6 bases, in that order; junction bases with no gene match: 16. Germline V lookup: CDR1 PRHDT, CDR2 FYEKMQ (reference sequence). CDR3 DNA: TGTGCCAGCAGCTCCAAAATCACCGGGACTAGAGCGGCCGGGGAGCTGTTTTTT. As protein: CASSSKITGTRAAGELFF.